This TCR beta chain was sequenced in a study of T-cell memory formation after mild COVID-19. General study findings and limits: For second-wave clones that peaked at day 37, SARS-CoV-2 specificity went unverified. CD4+ contracting clones were found mainly in CM and EM, and CD8+ ones in EMRA. Some SARS-CoV-2-responding clones were already detected in memory before infection.

Using constant-segment primers, 5'RACE produced TCR alpha and TCR beta cDNA libraries carrying sample barcodes and UMIs. Each CDR3 protein gets one entry after TCRdb re-called the 5' RACE reads with MiXCR. The sample gives about 350,000 distinct CDR3 sequences, roughly 13% of which show up once; 22% is in the top ten. Only a few counts were recorded for this clonotype. Its matching antigen is unknown. Unmatched junction bases numbered 11, after V lost 5 bases and J lost 0 bases. CDR3 size: 20 residues. Germline-derived CDR1 and CDR2 are SGHTA and FQGNSA. This clonotype was sampled from a man between 18 and 35 years old who had mild COVID-19 (a few samples of this study predate the infection). Cell type and time point are not known. The specimen sequenced was PBMCs or a T cell subset sorted from them (not recorded which). The chain couples TRBV7-2 to TRBJ2-1; 15 positions match TRBD2. CDR3: CASSPRRTSGGVSSYNEQFF. Written as DNA, the CDR3 is TGTGCCAGCAGCCCCCGCCGGACTAGCGGGGGGGTGAGCTCCTACAATGAGCAGTTCTTC.